The 24 T cell receptor beta chains below were found in one sample sequenced in a study of T cell changes during pregnancy in multiple sclerosis. Using immunoSEQ multiplex PCR, the repertoire was profiled, and TCRdb retains in-frame clones only, with some absent. The table records tens of thousands of clones, around 90% of them present only once. The specimen comprised CD4+ T cells from peripheral blood mononuclear cells, sampled in the second trimester of pregnancy. The receptor set was obtained from a female donor with multiple sclerosis, enrolled in a pregnancy study.

This clone was observed once. The chain couples TRBV5-1 to TRBJ1-1; TRBD1 aligns across 12 bases. J was trimmed by 5 bases and V by 0 bases; bases with no gene match: 5. Germline CDR1 is SGHRS and CDR2 is YFSETQ. The CDR3 loop spans 16 amino acids. CDR3 region: CASSLGLGQGATEAFF. In DNA form, the CDR3 reads TGCGCCAGCAGCTTGGGACTGGGACAGGGGGCGACTGAAGCTTTCTTT. Based on the CDR3 plus reference TRBV5-1 and TRBJ1-1, the full variable domain is KAGVTQTPRYLIKTRGQQVTLSCSPISGHRSVSWYQQTPGQGLQFLFEYFSETQRNKGNFPGRFSGRQFSNSRSEMNVSTLELGDSALYLCASSLGLGQGATEAFFGQGTRLTVV.

This clone has only a few counts. This chain joins TRBV6-4 and TRBJ1-5, with no clear D. V was trimmed by 4 bases and J by 5 bases, leaving 9 bases between them. The germline V gene has CDR1 MRHNA and CDR2 SNTAGT. The CDR3 totals 13 residues. CDR3 nucleotides: TGTGCCAGCAGTGCTACAGACGATCAGCCCCAGCATTTT. This encodes CASSATDDQPQHF.

The chain combines TRBV27 with TRBJ2-7; 11 bases are shared with TRBD2. Germline V CDR1 and CDR2: MNHEY, SMNVEV (reference sequence). The CDR3 sequence is 16 residues long. After removal of 0 bases from V and 2 bases from J, the junction contained 3 bases not matched to a gene. The CDR3, as DNA: TGTGCCAGCAGTTTATCCGGGACTAGCGGAGCCTACGAGCAGTACTTC. It codes for CASSLSGTSGAYEQYF.

J is TRBJ1-2 and V is TRBV2; TRBD1 agrees at 11 bases. The germline V gene encodes CDR1 SNHLY and CDR2 FYNNEI. The CDR3 runs 15 residues. V shed 6 bases, J shed 8 bases, and the junction held 11 bases outside the gene matches. CDR3 bases: TGTGCCAGCAGACTCGGACAGGGGGCGAGTAAGGGCTACACCTTC. Amino acids: CASRLGQGASKGYTF.

CDR3 in amino acids: CASSVQGLAQETQYF. The CDR3 DNA sequence: TGCGCCAGCAGCGTTCAGGGACTAGCCCAAGAGACCCAGTACTTC. This chain uses TRBV5-1 with TRBJ2-5, with 9 bases identical to TRBD2. The junction had 5 bases not matched to a gene; V was cut back by 4 bases and J by 1 base. Germline CDR1 reads SGHRS; CDR2 reads YFSETQ. The CDR3 runs to 15 residues.

This rearrangement joins TRBV19 to TRBJ2-1; unclear D gene. V was cut by 1 base and J by 2 bases, with 9 bases left in between. CDR1 and CDR2 from the germline V gene are LNHDA and SQIVND (reference sequence). This CDR3 is built from 15 residues. This chain's CDR3 is CASSIVSSPYNEQFF. As DNA, the CDR3 is TGTGCCAGTAGTATAGTGTCGAGCCCCTACAATGAGCAGTTCTTC.

The chain employs TRBV19 and TRBJ2-1, with a possible D match to TRBD1 (5 bases). CDR3 length: 17 residues. V lost 3 bases and J lost 0, with 15 bases in between. Germline CDR1 and CDR2: LNHDA and SQIVND (reference sequence). In DNA form, the CDR3 reads TGTGCCAGTAGTATTTATAGGGGTAGCATCTCCTACAATGAGCAGTTCTTC. Translating it yields CASSIYRGSISYNEQFF.

The V gene is TRBV30, the J gene TRBJ2-3; no clear D gene. V was cut by 1 base and J by 6 bases, with 11 bases left in between. This CDR3 spans 13 amino acids. Germline-derived CDR1 and CDR2 are GTSNPN and SVGIG (reference sequence). The CDR3 region has the DNA TGTGCCTGGAGTGGACTCGCACGGGATACGCAGTATTTT. Its protein is CAWSGLARDTQYF.

V usage is TRBV9 and J usage is TRBJ2-2; D gene unclear. Germline values: CDR1 SGDLS, CDR2 YYNGEE. V lost 4 bases and J lost 4, with 14 bases in between. This CDR3 has 15 residues. This chain's CDR3 is CASSSRSDPTGELFF. The DNA of the CDR3 is TGTGCCAGCAGCTCCCGAAGCGACCCCACCGGGGAGCTGTTTTTT.

This clone was detected only once. This chain links TRBV5-1 with TRBJ2-1; 7 bases match TRBD1. Trimming at V came to 7 bases and at J to 6 bases, leaving 10 bases not matched to a gene. CDR3 length: 14 residues. Germline loops: CDR1 SGHRS, CDR2 YFSETQ. This chain's CDR3 is CASERTGAGNEQFF. CDR3 DNA sequence: TGCGCCAGCGAGCGTACAGGGGCTGGCAATGAGCAGTTCTTC.

Here the CDR3 reads CAWKPWGSYEQYF. The CDR3 coding sequence is TGTGCCTGGAAGCCCTGGGGCAGTTACGAGCAGTACTTC. The rearrangement uses TRBV30 and TRBJ2-7, with a tentative D call TRBD1 (5 bases). Trimming pared 4 bases from V and 4 bases from J, leaving 14 bases between. The CDR3 runs to 13 residues. Germline V gene data show CDR1 as GTSNPN and CDR2 as SVGIG (reference sequence). The whole variable domain, remainder taken from reference TRBV30 and TRBJ2-7, is SQTIHQWPATLVQPVGSPLSLECTVEGTSNPNLYWYRQAAGRGLQLLFYSVGIGQISSEVPQNLSASRPQDRQFILSSKKLLLSDSGFYLCAWKPWGSYEQYFGPGTRLTVT.

This clone was found once. V is TRBV5-1 and J is TRBJ2-1; 9 positions match TRBD2. Per germline, CDR1 SGHRS and CDR2 YFSETQ. CDR3 length: 19 residues. With 4 bases clipped from V and 2 bases from J, the junction kept 16 bases outside the gene matches. The CDR3 DNA is TGCGCCAGCAGCAGCAAGGGCGGGGGGGCCTTAAGCACCTACAATGAGCAGTTCTTC. It encodes CASSSKGGGALSTYNEQFF.

The chain joins TRBV15 to TRBJ2-4; D not resolved. The V gene's germline CDR1 is LNHNV and CDR2 YYDKDF (reference sequence). The CDR3 is 16 amino acids. V shed 3 bases and J shed 0 bases, with 12 bases lying between them. CDR3 region: CATSSSPDLAKNIQYF. The CDR3 DNA sequence: TGTGCCACCAGCAGTAGCCCCGATCTAGCCAAAAACATTCAGTACTTC. Looking up the rest from reference TRBV15 and TRBJ2-4 gives the full variable domain: DAMVIQNPRYQVTQFGKPVTLSCSQTLNHNVMYWYQQKSSQAPKLLFHYYDKDFNNEADTPDNFQSRRPNTSFCFLDIRSPGLGDTAMYLCATSSSPDLAKNIQYFGAGTRLSVL.

The V call is TRBV28, the J call TRBJ2-2; 8 bases are a match to TRBD2. The CDR3 has 17 residues. Germline assignment: CDR1 MDHEN and CDR2 SYDVKM. The junction had 12 bases not matched to a gene; V was cut back by 2 bases and J by 7 bases. The CDR3 sequence: CASSLMVGRAAGGELFF. In nucleotides, the CDR3 is TGTGCCAGCAGTTTAATGGTCGGGAGGGCCGCGGGCGGGGAGCTGTTTTTT. Looking up the rest from reference TRBV28 and TRBJ2-2 gives the full variable domain: DVKVTQSSRYLVKRTGEKVFLECVQDMDHENMFWYRQDPGLGLRLIYFSYDVKMKEKGDIPEGYSVSREKKERFSLILESASTNQTSMYLCASSLMVGRAAGGELFFGEGSRLTVL.

V is TRBV6-5 and J is TRBJ2-3; the D gene is possibly TRBD2 (6 bases). The CDR3 extends over 13 amino acids. Deletions cut 9 bases from V and 0 bases from J, with 10 bases between. CDR1 MNHEY and CDR2 SVGAGI come from the germline V gene. The CDR3 loop is CASTRESTDTQYF. In DNA, the CDR3 is TGTGCCAGTACCCGGGAGAGCACAGATACGCAGTATTTT.

The rearrangement links TRBV9 to TRBJ2-7, with TRBD2 matching over 12 bases. CDR1 SGDLS and CDR2 YYNGEE come from the germline V gene. Trimming removed 4 bases from V and 5 bases from J; junction bases left unmatched: 10. The CDR3 has 16 residues. The CDR3 spells CASSYLAGGLPNEQYF. The CDR3 region has the DNA TGTGCCAGCAGCTATCTAGCGGGAGGGCTTCCCAACGAGCAGTACTTC.

The rearrangement joins TRBV18 to TRBJ2-5; no definite D call. V was clipped by 1 base and J by 3 bases, with 9 bases between them. Germline V gives CDR1 KGHSH, CDR2 LQKENI. CDR3 length equals 14 residues. DNA of the CDR3: TGTGCCAGCTCACCACGCGACTTTGAAGAGACCCAGTACTTC. Translated: CASSPRDFEETQYF.

This chain links TRBV30 with TRBJ2-2, with a tentative D call TRBD2 (6 bases). V lost 2 bases and J lost 0, with 13 bases in between. Germline V lookup: CDR1 GTSNPN, CDR2 SVGIG (reference sequence). The CDR3 is 16 amino acids. The CDR3 is CAWSLGAGPNTGELFF. In DNA form, the CDR3 reads TGTGCCTGGAGTCTAGGGGCGGGGCCGAACACCGGGGAGCTGTTTTTT.

V usage is TRBV4-2 and J usage is TRBJ2-3, with TRBD2 matching over 13 bases. CDR3 length: 18 residues. Per the germline V gene, CDR1 is LGHNA and CDR2 is YNFKEQ. The junction had 11 bases not matched to a gene; V was cut back by 3 bases and J by 5 bases. Here the CDR3 reads CASSQVALAGGPIDTQYF. In nucleotides, the CDR3 is TGTGCCAGCAGCCAGGTGGCACTAGCGGGAGGGCCTATAGATACGCAGTATTTT.

V is TRBV19 and J is TRBJ1-6; D is undetermined. CDR1 is LNHDA and CDR2 is SQIVND in the germline V gene (reference sequence). The germline V and J ends were trimmed by 6 bases and 9 bases, with 15 bases remaining between them. This CDR3 is 14 amino acids long. The CDR3 protein is CASRVTGAGSPLHF. In DNA form, the CDR3 reads TGTGCCAGTAGGGTAACGGGAGCGGGTTCACCCCTCCACTTT.

The V and J genes are TRBV11-2 and TRBJ2-7, with 8 bases aligning to TRBD2. This CDR3 has 14 residues. V dropped 6 bases and J dropped 3; count of bases not matched to a gene: 7. Per the germline V gene, CDR1 is SGHAT and CDR2 is FQNNGV. The CDR3 here is CASSRTSRIYEQYF. In nucleotides, the CDR3 is TGTGCCAGCAGTAGGACTAGCAGAATCTACGAGCAGTACTTC.

This chain links TRBV5-4 with TRBJ2-1, with TRBD2 identical over 11 bases. The V segment lost 6 bases and the J segment 5 bases; nucleotides outside the gene matches: 7. CDR1 and CDR2 from the germline V gene are SGHNT and YYREEE (reference sequence). The CDR3 runs 15 residues. The CDR3 loop reads CASNPLAGGDNEQFF. The CDR3 DNA follows: TGTGCCAGCAACCCTCTAGCGGGGGGTGACAATGAGCAGTTCTTC.

J is TRBJ2-2 and V is TRBV30, with 8 nucleotides matching TRBD1. The CDR3 is made up of 15 amino acids. Germline lookup yields CDR1 GTSNPN and CDR2 SVGIG (reference sequence). V was pared by 0 bases and J by 6 bases, with 6 bases of the junction left unmatched. This chain's CDR3 is CAWSVGQGGPGELFF. As DNA, the CDR3 is TGTGCCTGGAGTGTCGGACAGGGAGGCCCCGGGGAGCTGTTTTTT. The full variable domain, its missing parts supplied by reference TRBV30 and TRBJ2-2, is SQTIHQWPATLVQPVGSPLSLECTVEGTSNPNLYWYRQAAGRGLQLLFYSVGIGQISSEVPQNLSASRPQDRQFILSSKKLLLSDSGFYLCAWSVGQGGPGELFFGEGSRLTVL.

V is TRBV7-9 and J is TRBJ2-5; tentative D call: TRBD2 (6 bases). V was pared by 2 bases and J by 0 bases, with 13 bases between. Germline assignment: CDR1 SEHNR and CDR2 FQNEAQ (reference sequence). The CDR3 loop spans 16 amino acids. CDR3 DNA: TGTGCCAGCAGCTTAAGGCGCGGGGTGTACCAAGAGACCCAGTACTTC. Its protein is CASSLRRGVYQETQYF.